This section outlines one T cell receptor beta chain sequence together with its context. This sample stems from a study of cytomegalovirus exposure and HLA in healthy donors. V lost 4 bases and J 5 bases, leaving 10 bases between the germline ends. In germline, CDR1 is MNHEY, CDR2 SVGAGI. This CDR3 has 13 residues. Method: immunoSEQ multiplex PCR; TCRdb's copy keeps in-frame clones and lacks some. The sample contains 150,000 to 200,000 clones, 86% of which appear only once. Sample: PBMCs. The genes are TRBV6-5 and TRBJ2-3; the D gene is possibly TRBD1 (6 bases). This receptor was identified in a young man in good health and CMV-seropositive. The CDR3 nucleotides are TGTGCCAGCAGTTCCGAACAGGGAGATACGCAGTATTTT. Translating it yields CASSSEQGDTQYF.